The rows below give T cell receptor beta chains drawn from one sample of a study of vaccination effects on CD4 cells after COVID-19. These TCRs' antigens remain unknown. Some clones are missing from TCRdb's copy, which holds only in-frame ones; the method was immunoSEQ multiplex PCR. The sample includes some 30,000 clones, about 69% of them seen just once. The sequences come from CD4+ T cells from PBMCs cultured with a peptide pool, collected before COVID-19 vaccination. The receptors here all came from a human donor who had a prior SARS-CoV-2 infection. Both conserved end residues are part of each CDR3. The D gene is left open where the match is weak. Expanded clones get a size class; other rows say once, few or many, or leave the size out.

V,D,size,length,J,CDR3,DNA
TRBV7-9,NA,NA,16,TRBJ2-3,CASSLRRGPSTDTQYF,TGTGCCAGCAGCTTACGCAGGGGCCCTAGCACAGATACGCAGTATTTT
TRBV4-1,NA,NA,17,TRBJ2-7,CASSQSVWGATAYEQYF,TGCGCCAGCAGCCAGTCTGTCTGGGGGGCTACCGCCTACGAGCAGTACTTC
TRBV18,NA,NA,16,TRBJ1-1,CASSFGQTWANTEAFF,TGTGCCAGCTCATTTGGACAGACATGGGCGAACACTGAAGCTTTCTTT
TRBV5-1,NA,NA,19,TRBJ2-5,CASSLEGPGHSSREETQYF,TGCGCCAGCAGCTTGGAGGGTCCGGGGCACAGTTCAAGGGAAGAGACCCAGTACTTC
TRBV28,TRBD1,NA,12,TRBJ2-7,CATRGTNYEQYF,TGTGCCACCAGGGGGACCAACTACGAGCAGTACTTC
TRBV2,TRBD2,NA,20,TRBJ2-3,CASRVPGTSGRAYRTDTQYF,TGTGCCAGCAGGGTTCCCGGGACTAGCGGGAGGGCCTATCGCACAGATACGCAGTATTTT
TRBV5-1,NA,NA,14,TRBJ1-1,CASSAGIEDTEAFF,TGCGCCAGCAGTGCAGGAATCGAGGACACTGAAGCTTTCTTT
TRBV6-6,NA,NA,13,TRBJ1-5,CASSSGSGQPQHF,TGTGCCAGCAGCTCAGGTTCCGGGCAGCCCCAGCATTTT
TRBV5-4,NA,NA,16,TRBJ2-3,CASSPPGGLGTDTQYF,TGTGCCAGCAGCCCCCCCGGGGGATTGGGCACAGATACGCAGTATTTT
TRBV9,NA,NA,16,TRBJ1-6,CASSSGVGGANSPLHF,TGTGCCAGCAGCTCAGGAGTAGGGGGTGCCAATTCACCCCTCCACTTT
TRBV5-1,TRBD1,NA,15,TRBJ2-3,CASSRGGTGADTQYF,TGCGCCAGCAGCCGTGGGGGGACAGGGGCAGATACGCAGTATTTT
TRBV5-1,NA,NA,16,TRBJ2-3,CASSLGGGQSTDTQYF,TGCGCCAGCAGCTTGGGGGGGGGACAGAGCACAGATACGCAGTATTTT
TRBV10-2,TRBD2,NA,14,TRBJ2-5,CASSDTSGGETQYF,TGCGCCAGCAGTGACACTAGCGGGGGGGAGACCCAGTACTTC
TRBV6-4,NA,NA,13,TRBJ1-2,CASSRGADYGYTF,TGTGCCAGCTCCCGGGGGGCAGACTATGGCTACACCTTC
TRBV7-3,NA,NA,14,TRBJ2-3,CASSLSGMADTQYF,TGTGCCAGCAGCTTAAGTGGTATGGCAGATACGCAGTATTTT
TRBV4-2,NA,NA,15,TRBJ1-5,CASSQEGRDDQPQHF,TGTGCCAGCAGCCAAGAGGGCAGGGATGACCAGCCCCAGCATTTT
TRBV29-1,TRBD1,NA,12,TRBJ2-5,CSVLGGAETQYF,TGCAGCGTGTTAGGGGGCGCTGAGACCCAGTACTTC
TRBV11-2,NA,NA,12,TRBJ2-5,CASSWARETQYF,TGTGCCAGCAGCTGGGCTCGAGAGACCCAGTACTTC
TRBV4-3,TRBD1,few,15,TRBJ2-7,CASSQAAGQGREQYF,TGCGCCAGCAGCCAAGCTGCGGGACAGGGACGCGAGCAGTACTTC
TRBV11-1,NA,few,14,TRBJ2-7,CASSLLNTGLEQYF,TGTGCCAGCAGTCTACTTAATACAGGGCTCGAGCAGTACTTC
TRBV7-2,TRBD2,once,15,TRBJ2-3,CASSPGGYHQDTQYF,TGTGCCAGCAGCCCGGGGGGTTACCATCAGGATACGCAGTATTTT
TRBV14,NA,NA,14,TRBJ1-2,CASSQVTTASGYTF,TGTGCCAGCAGCCAAGTTACGACGGCCTCTGGCTACACCTTC
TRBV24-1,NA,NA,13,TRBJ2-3,CATSDGALDTQYF,TGTGCCACCAGTGATGGGGCCCTAGATACGCAGTATTTT
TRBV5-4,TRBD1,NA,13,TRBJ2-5,CASSRTGIETQYF,TGTGCCAGCAGCCGGACAGGGATCGAGACCCAGTACTTC
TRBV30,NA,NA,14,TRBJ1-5,CAWSMGGGNQPQHF,TGTGCCTGGAGTATGGGGGGCGGAAATCAGCCCCAGCATTTT
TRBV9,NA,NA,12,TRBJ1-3,CASSVPGNTIYF,TGTGCCAGCAGCGTCCCTGGAAACACCATATATTTT
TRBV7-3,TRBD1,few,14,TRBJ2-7,CASSRTGGPYEQYF,TGTGCCAGCAGCCGGACAGGGGGTCCCTACGAGCAGTACTTC
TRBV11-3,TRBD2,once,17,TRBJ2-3,CASSGRRTSGSADTQYF,TGTGCCAGCAGCGGTCGACGGACTAGCGGGAGCGCAGATACGCAGTATTTT
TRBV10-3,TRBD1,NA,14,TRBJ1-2,CAIRGQGANYGYTF,TGTGCCATCAGGGGACAGGGGGCTAACTATGGCTACACCTTC
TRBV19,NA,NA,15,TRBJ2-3,CASSGVSFSTDTQYF,TGTGCCAGTAGTGGGGTGTCATTTAGCACAGATACGCAGTATTTT
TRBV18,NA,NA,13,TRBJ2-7,CASSPAGPYEQYF,TGTGCCAGCTCACCAGCAGGTCCCTACGAGCAGTACTTC
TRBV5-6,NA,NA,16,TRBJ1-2,CASSLPGVRANYGYTF,TGTGCCAGCAGCTTGCCCGGTGTGAGGGCTAACTATGGCTACACCTTC
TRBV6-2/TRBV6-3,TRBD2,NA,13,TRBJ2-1,CASSTQISGEQFF,TGTGCCAGCAGCACCCAGATTAGCGGGGAGCAGTTCTTC
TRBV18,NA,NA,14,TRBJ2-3,CASSPTGGPDTQYF,TGTGCCAGCTCACCAACCGGGGGCCCAGATACGCAGTATTTT
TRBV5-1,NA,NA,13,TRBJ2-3,CASSGDRPDTQYF,TGCGCCAGCAGCGGTGACAGGCCAGATACGCAGTATTTT
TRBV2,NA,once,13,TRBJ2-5,CASSPDSGETQYF,TGTGCCAGCAGTCCGGACAGCGGGGAGACCCAGTACTTC